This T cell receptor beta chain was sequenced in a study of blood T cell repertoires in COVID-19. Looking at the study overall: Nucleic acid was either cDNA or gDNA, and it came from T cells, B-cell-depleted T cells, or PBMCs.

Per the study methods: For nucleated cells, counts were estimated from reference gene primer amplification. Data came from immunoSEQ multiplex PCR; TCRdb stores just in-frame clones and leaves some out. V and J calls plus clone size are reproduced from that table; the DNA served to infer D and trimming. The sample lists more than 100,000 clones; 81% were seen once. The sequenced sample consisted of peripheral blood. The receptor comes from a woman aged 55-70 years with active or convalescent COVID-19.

The CDR3 nucleotides are TGTGCCAGCAGTTCGTCCGTCGACAGCCCAGAAAAACTGTTTTTT. Translation gives CASSSSVDSPEKLFF. The V gene is TRBV27, the J gene TRBJ1-4, with TRBD1 as a possible D gene (5 bases). The CDR3 has 15 amino acids. Per germline, CDR1 MNHEY and CDR2 SMNVEV (reference sequence). V was shortened by 4 bases and J by 8 bases, with 17 bases between the two germline ends.